The 24 T cell receptor beta chains given below trace back to one sample, sequenced in a study of cytomegalovirus exposure and HLA in healthy donors. With 60 Vbeta and 13 Jbeta primers, the PCR was carried out. Sequencing used immunoSEQ multiplex PCR; TCRdb keeps in-frame clones, though not all of them. Its table records 70,000 to 80,000 clones. The source material was PBMCs. Every receptor here comes from a man in his forties in good health and CMV-seronegative.

This chain connects TRBV27 to TRBJ2-7, with D tentatively TRBD1 (7 bases). The V and J ends lost 2 bases and 10 bases respectively, with 12 bases between them. Germline values: CDR1 MNHEY, CDR2 SMNVEV (reference sequence). The CDR3 length is 12 residues. The CDR3 here is CASSLRQGGQYF. Here the CDR3 DNA reads TGTGCCAGCAGTTTACGACAGGGAGGCCAGTACTTC.

The chain couples TRBV5-6 to TRBJ2-1, with 8 bases that match TRBD2. Germline V gives CDR1 SGHDT, CDR2 YYEEEE. The ends lost 8 bases at V and 5 bases at J; junction bases unmatched: 9. This CDR3 is built from 14 residues. DNA of the CDR3: TGTGCCAGTACCAAGGCGGGGGGACACAATGAGCAGTTCTTC. This sequence encodes CASTKAGGHNEQFF.

This chain links TRBV30 with TRBJ1-2; D call uncertain. Germline CDR1 is GTSNPN and CDR2 is SVGIG (reference sequence). Trimming left V 3 bases short and J 6 bases short, with 11 bases between. The CDR3 loop spans 12 amino acids. Written as DNA, the CDR3 is TGTGCCTGGAGCCTGTCTCAGAATGGCTACACCTTC. It specifies CAWSLSQNGYTF.

The genes are TRBV5-1 and TRBJ2-6; TRBD1 aligns across 11 bases. There are 16 residues in the CDR3. The junction had 3 bases not matched to a gene; V was cut back by 3 bases and J by 4 bases. Germline V gene data show CDR1 as SGHRS and CDR2 as YFSETQ. In DNA, the CDR3 is TGCGCCAGCAGCTGGACAGGGGGCGGAGGGGCCAACGTCCTGACTTTC. The encoded protein is CASSWTGGGGANVLTF.

The V gene is TRBV7-3, the J gene TRBJ1-1; D might be TRBD1 (6 bases). The CDR3 has 14 residues. Germline V gene data show CDR1 as SGHTA and CDR2 as FQGTGA. Deletions cut 1 base from V and 4 bases from J, with 10 bases between. CDR3 protein: CASSLIGGSTEAFF. In DNA form, the CDR3 reads TGTGCCAGCAGCTTAATAGGGGGATCCACTGAAGCTTTCTTT.

The chain has TRBV9 and TRBJ1-6; maybe TRBD1 (6 bases). The germline V and J ends were trimmed by 1 base and 7 bases, with 18 bases remaining between them. This CDR3 is built from 17 residues. In germline, CDR1 is SGDLS, CDR2 YYNGEE. The DNA of the CDR3 is TGTGCCAGCAGCGTACACAGGGAGACGCGCTTAAATTCACCCCTCCACTTT. Its protein product is CASSVHRETRLNSPLHF.

V and J are TRBV5-6 and TRBJ1-3; 8 nucleotides line up with TRBD1. J lost 3 bases, V lost 4 bases, and 6 bases had no gene match. Per the germline V gene, CDR1 is SGHDT and CDR2 is YYEEEE. This CDR3 spans 15 amino acids. In DNA, the CDR3 is TGTGCCAGCAGCCACAGGGGGGCCCTTGGAAACACCATATATTTT. Protein sequence: CASSHRGALGNTIYF.

The chain carries TRBV4-1 and TRBJ1-2, with D uncertain. The V gene's germline CDR1 is MGHRA and CDR2 YSYEKL. The CDR3 has 16 residues. With 5 bases removed from V and 0 bases from J, the gap between germline ends came to 16 bases. The CDR3 nucleotides are TGCGCCAGCAGCAATCCTACGGGATCCTCTAACTATGGCTACACCTTC. This sequence encodes CASSNPTGSSNYGYTF.

The V call is TRBV6-1, the J call TRBJ2-1; TRBD1 aligns across 7 bases. This CDR3 has 14 residues. In germline, CDR1 is MNHNS, CDR2 SASEGT. V shed 2 bases, J shed 7 bases, and the junction held 5 bases outside the gene matches. DNA for the CDR3: TGTGCCAGCAGTGAAAGGGGGCGCACGAATGAGCAGTTCTTC. Its translation: CASSERGRTNEQFF.

The genes are TRBV10-3 and TRBJ1-2, with TRBD1 matching 8 bases. With 3 bases clipped from V and 4 bases from J, the junction kept 10 bases outside the gene matches. The germline V gene encodes CDR1 ENHRY and CDR2 SYGVKD. CDR3 length equals 16 residues. CDR3 bases: TGTGCCATCAGTGACTCCTCCGGACAGGGCCTCTATGGCTACACCTTC. Encoded protein: CAISDSSGQGLYGYTF.

The V call is TRBV10-2, the J call TRBJ1-6; 9 positions agree with TRBD1. The CDR3 loop spans 16 amino acids. Unmatched junction bases numbered 9, after V lost 3 bases and J lost 9 bases. The germline gives CDR1 WSHSY, CDR2 SAAADI. As DNA, the CDR3 is TGCGCCAGCAGTGACTCCGGGACAGGGTCGGGTTCACCCCTCCACTTT. Protein sequence: CASSDSGTGSGSPLHF.

This sequence joins TRBV19 and TRBJ2-5, with 9 bases lining up with TRBD2. The CDR3 loop spans 15 amino acids. V lost 1 base and J lost 8; bases outside the gene matches: 8. CDR1 and CDR2 (germline): LNHDA, SQIVND (reference sequence). The chain's CDR3 is CASSIARGLAGTQYF. In DNA form, the CDR3 reads TGTGCCAGTAGTATAGCCCGGGGACTAGCTGGAACCCAGTACTTC.

This chain joins TRBV6-4 and TRBJ2-1; perhaps TRBD2 as D (6 bases). Germline lookup yields CDR1 MRHNA and CDR2 SNTAGT. Trimming stripped 3 bases from V and 5 bases from J, with 14 bases between. The CDR3 covers 15 residues. In nucleotides, the CDR3 is TGTGCCAGCAGTGAGATCGGGGGAGGTAACAATGAGCAGTTCTTC. Encoded protein: CASSEIGGGNNEQFF.

This rearrangement joins TRBV7-9 to TRBJ1-3; 7 bases agree with TRBD1. The ends lost 5 bases at V and 1 base at J; junction bases unmatched: 5. CDR1 is SEHNR, CDR2 FQNEAQ, per germline (reference sequence). The CDR3 consists of 15 residues. CDR3 coding DNA: TGTGCCAGCAGCCTCGACAGGGTGTCTGGAAACACCATATATTTT. Translated: CASSLDRVSGNTIYF.

V is TRBV4-1 and J is TRBJ1-1; the match to TRBD1 covers 8 bases. CDR3 size: 18 residues. V lost 1 base, J lost 7 bases, and 17 bases stayed unmatched. Germline values: CDR1 MGHRA, CDR2 YSYEKL. The CDR3 sequence is CASSQGLPGQAPNYEAFF. For the CDR3, the DNA is TGCGCCAGCAGCCAAGGATTACCGGGACAGGCTCCAAATTATGAAGCTTTCTTT.

This chain joins TRBV27 and TRBJ2-7, with 8 positions matching TRBD1. Germline V lookup: CDR1 MNHEY, CDR2 SMNVEV (reference sequence). Unmatched junction bases numbered 5, after V lost 4 bases and J lost 3 bases. The CDR3 length is 14 residues. CDR3 bases: TGTGCCAGCAGTTCGGGACAGGAGGACTACGAGCAGTACTTC. This translates into CASSSGQEDYEQYF.

CDR3: CASSQDVGRGLADTQYF. As DNA, the CDR3 is TGTGCCAGCAGCCAAGATGTGGGCAGGGGGCTAGCAGATACGCAGTATTTT. The chain uses TRBV14 and TRBJ2-3; 8 nucleotides line up with TRBD1. Germline CDR1 and CDR2: SGHDN and FVKESK. V lost 0 bases to trimming and J lost 4 bases; unmatched junction nucleotides: 9. The CDR3 is made up of 17 amino acids.

This sequence joins TRBV11-3 and TRBJ2-5; 7 positions agree with TRBD2. Germline CDR1 is SGHNT and CDR2 is YENEEA. This CDR3 has 15 amino acids. The ends lost 1 base at V and 3 bases at J; junction bases unmatched: 5. This chain's CDR3 is CASSLGLAAEETQYF. The DNA for the CDR3 is TGTGCCAGCAGCTTAGGCCTAGCGGCCGAAGAGACCCAGTACTTC.

V gene TRBV19 combines with J gene TRBJ1-1, with a weak D call TRBD1 (5 bases). The V end lost 6 bases, the J end lost 5 bases, and 10 bases lay between the germline ends. Germline lookup yields CDR1 LNHDA and CDR2 SQIVND (reference sequence). The CDR3 is 12 residues long. The CDR3 sequence: CASRTGLTEAFF. CDR3 bases: TGTGCCAGTAGGACGGGACTGACTGAAGCTTTCTTT.

The chain links TRBV25-1 to TRBJ1-1; 8 bases fit TRBD1. V trimming: 7 bases; J trimming: 3 bases; junction bases outside the gene matches: 7. CDR1 is MGHDK, CDR2 SYGVNS, per germline. The CDR3 has 14 amino acids. The CDR3 bases are TGTGCCAGCACCTGGACAGGGAGAGACACTGAAGCTTTCTTT. It is translated as CASTWTGRDTEAFF.

CDR3 DNA: TGTGCCAGCAACCCACAGGGGGCGTACGAGCAGTACTTC. This sequence encodes CASNPQGAYEQYF. The chain couples TRBV28 to TRBJ2-7; TRBD1 agrees at 9 bases. The CDR3 is 13 amino acids. Germline V gene sequence: CDR1 MDHEN, CDR2 SYDVKM. Losses at the gene ends were 7 bases for V and 4 bases for J; bases not matched to a gene: 5.

The DNA for the CDR3 is TGTGCCAGCAGCTTTAGACAGTCAGAGCAGTACTTC. Protein sequence: CASSFRQSEQYF. V gene TRBV13 combines with J gene TRBJ2-7, with D possibly TRBD1 on 5 matching bases. The V end was cut by 3 bases, the J end by 7 bases, with 10 bases between. Germline V gene sequence: CDR1 PRHDT, CDR2 FYEKMQ (reference sequence). CDR3 length equals 12 residues. The full variable domain, rest sourced from reference TRBV13 and TRBJ2-7, is AAGVIQSPRHLIKEKRETATLKCYPIPRHDTVYWYQQGPGQDPQFLISFYEKMQSDKGSIPDRFSAQQFSDYHSELNMSSLELGDSALYFCASSFRQSEQYFGPGTRLTVT.

J is TRBJ2-5 and V is TRBV5-4, with a possible D match to TRBD2 (5 bases). Germline V CDR1 and CDR2: SGHNT, YYREEE (reference sequence). The V and J ends lost 1 base and 5 bases respectively, with 12 bases between them. The CDR3 is 14 amino acids. CDR3 sequence (DNA): TGTGCCAGCAGCTTGTCCTCGAGGGTCGAGACCCAGTACTTC. Residues: CASSLSSRVETQYF.

V gene TRBV6-5 combines with J gene TRBJ2-5, with TRBD2 matching 7 bases. Unmatched junction bases numbered 9, after V lost 6 bases and J lost 2 bases. The germline gives CDR1 MNHEY, CDR2 SVGAGI. The CDR3 spans 15 residues. CDR3 in DNA: TGTGCCAGCAGGACCAAAGCGGGGAATCAAGAGACCCAGTACTTC. Protein sequence: CASRTKAGNQETQYF.